This TCR beta chain was sequenced in a study of cytomegalovirus exposure and HLA in healthy donors. General observations from the study: Productive rates of about 90% or about 30% were seen for most TCR beta V segments in an earlier analysis. Links to common viral pathogens appeared, in a later analysis, for several of the most significant clusters. The investigators catalogued some 150 TCR beta chains as cytomegalovirus-associated. TCR beta V- and J-gene trimming, according to a later analysis, was linked to a missense DCLRE1C variant.

Comment on this clone: The antigen is not known.

The CDR3 spans 16 residues. V lost 8 bases and J 3 bases, leaving 22 bases between the germline ends. Germline values: CDR1 SNHLY, CDR2 FYNNEI. 60 Vbeta and 13 Jbeta primers were used in PCR. TCRdb's copy holds only in-frame clones and misses some; the assay was immunoSEQ multiplex PCR. This table has approximately 240,000 clones, 82% appearing once. The sequenced sample was PBMCs. The chain combines TRBV2 with TRBJ1-1; D might be TRBD1 (6 bases). This receptor was obtained from a middle-aged woman in good health and CMV-seropositive. The CDR3: CASPTNRPTGDTEAFF. DNA of the CDR3: TGTGCCAGCCCCACTAACAGGCCGACAGGAGACACTGAAGCTTTCTTT.